This paragraph reports one T cell receptor (beta chain). This record comes from a study of blood T cell repertoires in COVID-19. CDR1 is SGHVS, CDR2 FQNEAQ, per germline. Trimming removed 3 bases from V and 0 bases from J, with 15 bases in between. The CDR3 totals 17 residues. The assay was immunoSEQ multiplex PCR, and TCRdb's table has in-frame clones only and misses some. The data hold 130,000 to 150,000 clones, with 85% to 90% observed a single time. The genes are TRBV7-8 and TRBJ1-5, with a tentative D call TRBD1 (5 bases). The clonotype comes from a man aged 50 or older who had recovered from COVID-19. Material for sequencing was peripheral blood. The DNA for the CDR3 is TGTGCCAGCAGCTTGGGGACGGGAGTTTATAGCAATCAGCCCCAGCATTTT. As protein: CASSLGTGVYSNQPQHF.